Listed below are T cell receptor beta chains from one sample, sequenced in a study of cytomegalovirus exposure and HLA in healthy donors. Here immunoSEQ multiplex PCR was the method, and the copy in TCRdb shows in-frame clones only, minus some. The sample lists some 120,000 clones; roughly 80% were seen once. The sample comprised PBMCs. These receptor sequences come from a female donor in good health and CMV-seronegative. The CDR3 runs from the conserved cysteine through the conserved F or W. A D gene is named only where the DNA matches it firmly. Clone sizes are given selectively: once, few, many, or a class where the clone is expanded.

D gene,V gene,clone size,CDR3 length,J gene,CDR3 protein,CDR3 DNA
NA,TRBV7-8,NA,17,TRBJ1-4,CASSLKIRLKTNEKLLF,TGTGCCAGCAGCTTAAAGATTCGGTTGAAGACTAATGAAAAACTGCTTTTT
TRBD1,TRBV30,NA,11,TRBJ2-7,CAWDRGIEQYF,TGTGCCTGGGACAGGGGGATCGAGCAGTACTTC
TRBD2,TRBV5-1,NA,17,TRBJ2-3,CASSLEGVAGGTDTQYF,TGCGCCAGCAGCTTGGAGGGAGTAGCGGGGGGTACAGATACGCAGTATTTT
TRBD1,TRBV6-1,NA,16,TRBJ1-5,CASSGTGTGGNQPQHF,TGTGCCAGCAGTGGTACCGGGACAGGAGGCAATCAGCCCCAGCATTTT
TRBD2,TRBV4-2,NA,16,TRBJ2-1,CASSLSGGGSYNEQFF,TGTGCCAGCAGCCTTAGCGGGGGGGGATCCTACAATGAGCAGTTCTTC
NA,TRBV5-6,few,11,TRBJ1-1,CASSRYTEAFF,TGTGCCAGCAGTCGGTACACTGAAGCTTTCTTT
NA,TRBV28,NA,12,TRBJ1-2,CASRRGGYGYTF,TGTGCCAGCAGGCGGGGCGGATATGGCTACACCTTC
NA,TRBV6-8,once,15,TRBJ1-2,CASSSLLNCNYGYTF,TGTGCCAGCAGTTCCCTCTTAAATTGTAACTATGGCTACACCTTC
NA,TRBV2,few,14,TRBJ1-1,CASSEARGETEAFF,TGTGCCAGCAGTGAAGCGCGGGGTGAGACTGAAGCTTTCTTT
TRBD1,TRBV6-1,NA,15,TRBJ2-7,CASSETGTGGYEQYF,TGTGCCAGCAGTGAAACCGGGACAGGGGGGTACGAGCAGTACTTC
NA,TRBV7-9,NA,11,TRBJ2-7,CASSFGQEQYF,TGTGCCAGCAGCTTCGGACAGGAGCAGTACTTC
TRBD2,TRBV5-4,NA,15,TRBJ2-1,CASSSRGGVYNEQFF,TGTGCCAGCAGCTCGCGGGGGGGCGTGTACAATGAGCAGTTCTTC
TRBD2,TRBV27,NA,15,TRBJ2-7,CASSLSLAGSYEQYF,TGTGCCAGCAGTTTAAGCCTAGCGGGGTCCTACGAGCAGTACTTC
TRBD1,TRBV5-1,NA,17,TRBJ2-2,CASSFGLAGGSTGELFF,TGCGCCAGCAGCTTCGGTCTGGCAGGGGGCAGCACCGGGGAGCTGTTTTTT